This TCR beta chain was captured by sequencing in a study of T cell responses to AZD1222 COVID-19 vaccine. Comments on this clone: The antigen remains undetermined.

From germline, CDR1 is SGHAT and CDR2 FQNNGV. V gave up 5 bases and J gave up 5 bases; unmatched junction bases: 23. The CDR3 runs to 19 residues. Measured with immunoSEQ multiplex PCR; TCRdb has only the in-frame clones, and not every one. The sample shows roughly 140,000 clones, 88% of them seen only once. Findings and limits, study-wide: Nearly half of spike-specific TCRs reportedly target unmutated variant regions.

This TCR was sampled from an adult in good health. Material: peripheral blood, obtained on day 0 of MenACWY control vaccination. The V and J genes are TRBV11-2 and TRBJ1-1, with 7 bases identical to TRBD1. The CDR3 DNA reads as TGTGCCAGCAGCCTGGGCGGGGTTGGGGGACAGACTGATGAGACTGAAGCTTTCTTT. This translates into CASSLGGVGGQTDETEAFF.